This T cell receptor (beta chain) was sequenced for a study of T cells expressing NK-cell markers. In the study overall: In the group of eight sequenced donors, seven were HCMV-seropositive and one was seronegative.

This CDR3 spans 15 amino acids. TCRdb reanalyzed the 5' RACE reads, giving one entry per CDR3 protein sequence and no DNA. The sample totals a few hundred thousand distinct CDR3 sequences. The receptor was isolated from a man between 18 and 69 years old in good health. The specimen sequenced was blood T cells: a sorted CD56 or NKG2C T cell subset, CD4+ or CD8+ T cells, or bulk PBMC T cells (not recorded which). The genes are TRBV12-3 or TRBV12-4 and TRBJ2-5; the D call of TRBD1 rests on TCRdb alone, since no DNA is present to check it. CDR3 amino acids: CASSPYRGRPETQYF.